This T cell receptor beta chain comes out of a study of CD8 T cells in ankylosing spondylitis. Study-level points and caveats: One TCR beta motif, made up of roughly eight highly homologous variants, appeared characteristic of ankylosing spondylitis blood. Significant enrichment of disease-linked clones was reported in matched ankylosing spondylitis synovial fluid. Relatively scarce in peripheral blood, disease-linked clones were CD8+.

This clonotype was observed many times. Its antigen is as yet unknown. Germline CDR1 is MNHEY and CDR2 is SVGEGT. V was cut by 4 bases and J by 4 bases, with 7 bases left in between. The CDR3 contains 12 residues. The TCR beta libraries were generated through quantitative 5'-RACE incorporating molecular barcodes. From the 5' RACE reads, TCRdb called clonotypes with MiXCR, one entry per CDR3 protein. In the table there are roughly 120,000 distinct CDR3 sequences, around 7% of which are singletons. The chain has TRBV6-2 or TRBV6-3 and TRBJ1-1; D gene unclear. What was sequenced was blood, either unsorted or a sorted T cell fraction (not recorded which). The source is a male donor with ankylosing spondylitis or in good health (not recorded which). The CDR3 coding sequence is TGTGCCAGCAGTTTAGGGTTCACTGAAGCTTTCTTT. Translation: CASSLGFTEAFF.